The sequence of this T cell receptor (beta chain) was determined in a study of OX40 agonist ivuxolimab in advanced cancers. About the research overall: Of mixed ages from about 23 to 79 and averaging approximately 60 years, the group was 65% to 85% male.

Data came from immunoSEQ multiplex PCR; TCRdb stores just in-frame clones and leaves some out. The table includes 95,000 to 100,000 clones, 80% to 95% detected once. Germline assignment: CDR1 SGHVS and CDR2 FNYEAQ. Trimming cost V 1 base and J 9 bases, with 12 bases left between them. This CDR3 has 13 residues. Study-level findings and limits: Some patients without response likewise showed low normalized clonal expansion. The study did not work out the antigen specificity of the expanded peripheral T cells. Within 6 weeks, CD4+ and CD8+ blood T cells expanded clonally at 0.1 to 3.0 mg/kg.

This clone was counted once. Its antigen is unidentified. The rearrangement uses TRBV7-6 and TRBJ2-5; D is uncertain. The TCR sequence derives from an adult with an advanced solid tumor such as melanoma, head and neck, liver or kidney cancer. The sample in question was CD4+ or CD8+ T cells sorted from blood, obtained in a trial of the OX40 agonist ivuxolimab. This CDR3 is CASSLERPGAQYF. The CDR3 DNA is TGTGCCAGCAGCTTAGAGAGACCTGGGGCCCAGTACTTC.